Shown below are 6 T cell receptor beta chains from a single sample sequenced in a study of T cells of healthy individuals. TCRdb called the 5' RACE reads again in MiXCR, with one record for every CDR3 protein. The sample has over 95,000 distinct CDR3 sequences; 15% to 20% are singletons. The source of these receptors is a human donor in good health.

This sequence joins TRBV20-1 and TRBJ2-5; 8 nucleotides agree with TRBD2. This CDR3 comprises 12 residues. Unmatched junction bases numbered 2, after V lost 6 bases and J lost 2 bases. Per the germline V gene, CDR1 is DFQATT and CDR2 is SNEGSKA (reference sequence). The CDR3 coding sequence is TGCAGTGCCTCTAGCGGGCAAGAGACCCAGTACTTC. It encodes CSASSGQETQYF.

This clonotype was counted a few times. The rearrangement links TRBV7-9 to TRBJ2-1; TRBD2 matches at 7 bases. V shed 5 bases, J shed 5 bases, and the junction held 9 bases outside the gene matches. CDR3 length: 15 residues. Germline CDR1 SEHNR, CDR2 FQNEAQ (reference sequence). DNA of the CDR3: TGTGCCAGCAGCCGGGGAGGGGTCCGGGACAATGAGCAGTTCTTC. As protein: CASSRGGVRDNEQFF.

This clonotype was counted many times. Here the CDR3 DNA reads TGTGCCAGCAGCGTAGAGCGCCCGAATGAGCAGTTCTTC. As protein: CASSVERPNEQFF. The J gene is TRBJ2-1, the V gene TRBV9; no clear D. Germline V gene lookup returns CDR1 SGDLS and CDR2 YYNGEE. The CDR3 length is 13 residues. Trimming cost V 0 bases and J 7 bases, with 8 bases left between them. Together with reference TRBV9 and TRBJ2-1, the CDR3 gives the full variable domain: DSGVTQTPKHLITATGQRVTLRCSPRSGDLSVYWYQQSLDQGLQFLIQYYNGEERAKGNILERFSAQQFPDLHSELNLSSLELGDSALYFCASSVERPNEQFFGPGTRLTVL.

The chain uses TRBV5-4 and TRBJ2-5; D tentatively reads TRBD1 or TRBD2 (5 bases each). Trimming pared 2 bases from V and 5 bases from J, leaving 10 bases between. Germline V CDR1 and CDR2: SGHNT, YYREEE (reference sequence). There are 13 residues in the CDR3. CDR3 residues: CASSFAGAETQYF. For the CDR3, the DNA is TGTGCCAGCAGCTTTGCCGGGGCCGAGACCCAGTACTTC.

This clonotype has just a few counts. V usage is TRBV28 and J usage is TRBJ2-3; TRBD2 matches at 13 bases. The V gene's germline CDR1 is MDHEN and CDR2 SYDVKM. The junction had 13 bases not matched to a gene; V was cut back by 11 bases and J by 2 bases. The CDR3 contains 17 residues. The CDR3 loop reads CAWQGPGTSGATDTQYF. CDR3 sequence (DNA): TGTGCCTGGCAGGGCCCCGGGACTAGCGGGGCCACAGATACGCAGTATTTT.

The J gene is TRBJ1-5, the V gene TRBV20-1; tentative D call: TRBD1 (6 bases). Germline loops: CDR1 DFQATT, CDR2 SNEGSKA (reference sequence). This CDR3 has 13 residues. CDR3 loop: CSVRGTYNQPQHF. The CDR3 DNA is TGCAGCGTGAGGGGGACCTACAATCAGCCCCAGCATTTT.